This T cell receptor (beta chain) came from a study of regulatory T cells in long-lasting Graves disease (dated by TCRdb to 2020 to 2022). Turning to the overall study: Patients with newly diagnosed Graves' disease had been on antithyroid drugs for under 3 months. Peripheral blood TCR sequencing and RNA sequencing compared persistent Graves' disease patients with newly diagnosed Graves' disease patients. The study was conducted in China and was registered as a clinical trial. A total of about 33 samples underwent TCR sequencing: about 13 from persistent and around 20 from newly diagnosed Graves' disease patients. The full study reports these points: The authors acknowledged the small sample size as a limitation that may reduce accuracy. Sequencing and analysis were restricted to the TCR beta chain. Persistent Graves' disease patients showed lower TCR Shannon entropy and fewer highly expanded clones than newly diagnosed patients, suggesting clonal expansion. Persistent disease showed preferential use of TRBV28, TRBJ1-2 and TRBJ2-5, whereas newly diagnosed disease favored TRBV20-1 and TRBJ2-1. A larger number of public clonotypes was shared among persistent patients (fewer than 3,000) than among newly diagnosed patients (around 870). The study examined only peripheral blood because the primary lesion, thyroid tissue, could not be accessed.

The germline V gene encodes CDR1 MNHNS and CDR2 SASEGT. The CDR3 covers 15 residues, taking in both the cysteine and the phenylalanine. The kept DNA is CDR3 alone, 45 bases in frame from the first base. The junction carries 12 bases between V and J, which are trimmed by 4 bases and 0 bases respectively. Explained via the paper, the time point label denotes: newly diagnosed GD, antithyroid drugs for less than 3 months. For both TCR sequencing and RNA sequencing, RNA was extracted from PBMCs in TRIzol. The diagnosis of Graves' disease was made according to American Thyroid Association guidelines. Patients were recruited from an endocrinology department in Xi'an, China. Each patient gave approximately 9 milliliters of peripheral blood, collected in an EDTA anticoagulant tube. Ficoll Paque Plus density gradient separation was used to isolate PBMCs, and no further T cell sorting was performed. An Agilent 2100 Bioanalyzer and agarose gel were used to assess RNA quality, and a NanoDrop 2000 was used to measure RNA concentration.

Many counts were recorded for this clonotype. There is no known antigen for this receptor. No much larger clone is present one base from it, and per-base qualities are unavailable. The library came from multiplex PCR. These reads were obtained on an Illumina HiSeq 4000. iRepertoire HTBI primers and Arm-PCR amplification of CDR3 regions were used to construct TCR beta libraries. Before sequencing, the PCR products underwent gel purification. In the authors' own workflow: Gene usage analysis of CDR3 amino acid clonotypes used the 55 to 80 TRBV and approximately 13 TRBJ segments found across samples. Filtered high-quality paired reads were merged into contigs using COPE and FqMerger. BLAST was used to align contigs to the IMGT TRBV, TRBD and TRBJ reference genes, and CDR3 was defined following IMGT. Any clonotype with a frequency above 0.1% was counted as a highly expanded clone. Shannon entropy was used to measure repertoire diversity, and the Gini coefficient was used to measure V-J evenness. A clonotype was considered public if more than one individual shared it. The public sequencing data were trimmed at Q25 with fastp and processed into clonotypes with MiXCR by TCRdb, which kept only in-frame beta chains. Identical CDR3 protein sequences are pooled into one entry, listed with their most common genes and DNA. The V and J calls here are based on TCRdb, not the publication. The sample data list hundreds of thousands of distinct CDR3 sequences, and roughly 16% of these were observed just once. About 25% of the sample comes from the top ten.

This sample was shared with a second study, whose subject was T cells in Graves' hyperthyroidism and ophthalmopathy. The second paper states: Stable Graves' hyperthyroidism was defined as no progression to ophthalmopathy during 18 months of follow-up. Hyperthyroidism patients were newly diagnosed, with disease duration under 2 months, and aged 18 to 65 years. Exclusion was applied to patients with uncontrolled infections, other autoimmune diseases, pregnancy or lactation. Diagnoses were established on the basis of clinical symptoms, serum thyroxine and TRAb, thyroid ultrasound, and orbital computed tomography. The TCR CDR3 was subjected to a first round of RT-PCR using the HTBI primer set and the Qiagen OneStep RT-PCR kit. Most expanded thyroid clonotypes (frequency above 0.001) were also detected in blood, suggesting blood repertoires may reflect thyroid immune responses. Ophthalmopathy was separated from stable hyperthyroidism by a 13 V-J signature model, with around 90% sensitivity and 81% to 83% specificity obtained in cross-validation and 80%/75% obtained in testing. In validation, the model predicted progression to ophthalmopathy with roughly 70% sensitivity and around 72% specificity, a median of 6.5 months before onset. TCR V-J signatures able to tell the groups apart were searched for in a discovery cohort of 90 to 100 patients, of whom around 43 had Graves' ophthalmopathy and 55 to 65 had stable Graves' hyperthyroidism. Whether ophthalmopathy could be predicted prospectively was tested in an independent validation cohort made up of under 20 hyperthyroidism patients plus 17 patients who later progressed to ophthalmopathy. The 85 to 100 discovery patients were divided at random into training and test sets in a 7:3 ratio. In about 6 Graves' hyperthyroidism patients, the study also compared T-cell repertoires from thyroid tissue with T-cell repertoires from blood. After blood sampling, hyperthyroidism patients were treated with methimazole at a starting dose of 30 mg daily, and ophthalmopathy patients were treated with high-dose intravenous methylprednisolone. A second multiplex PCR round built the libraries, followed by size selection and purification. Paired-end sequencing of the libraries was performed with 100 bp reads on an Illumina HiSeq2000. SOAPnuke was used to process the raw data, removing reads that contained adapters or uncalled bases, had a mean Phred below 15, or lacked an exact match to the constant primer or identifier. High-quality paired reads were merged with COPE v1.2.5, and unique nucleotide sequences were defined as clonotypes. MiTCR v1.1 was used to align the clonotypes against IMGT TRBV, TRBD and TRBJ reference segments. The analysis included only V-J combinations with a frequency above 0.0001, which together covered over 98% of the repertoires. A TCS score was defined as the ratio of F50 (clonal expansion) to E x V (chaos), with BLOSUM62-based TCRdist applied between CDR3 peptides within each V-J. Welch's t-statistics and random forest reduced roughly 540 V-J features to under 15, which were used in a naive Bayes classifier (R e1071). Sample size was not statistically predetermined, and investigators were not blinded to group allocation. The paper describes TCR Vbeta CDR3 sequencing of more than 120 peripheral blood samples, made up of roughly 45 ophthalmopathy patients, roughly 75 hyperthyroidism patients and around 17 progressor patients.

The rearrangement joined TRBV6-1 to TRBJ1-1; TRBD1 is a possible D gene, resting on 5 matching bases. The specimen was peripheral blood mononuclear cells (PBMCs), collected at new diagnosis, from a patient treated with antithyroid drugs. The TCR comes from a woman aged 40-65 years with Graves disease. Donor details come from another sample of the same person, matched by shared clones. The DNA sequence follows: TGTGCCAGCAGTGTTGAAAGGGGCCTGAACACTGAAGCTTTCTTT. This gives the protein CASSVERGLNTEAFF.